The 19 T cell receptor beta chains below were found in one sample sequenced in a study of technical replicates of blood from several donors (dated by TCRdb to 2016 to 2017). Library preparation was by the immunoSEQ multiplex PCR assay. TCRdb provides this immuneACCESS table in a form limited to in-frame rearrangements. Some clones are lacking; in checked studies, under half of them reflect an unresolved V gene, and why the rest are absent is not known. The sample table lists over 45,000 clones, roughly 92% of them with a count of one. The ten largest clones take up about 3.8% of the sample. The source material was PBMCs. Receptor source: a human donor in good health. Some clones in this sample may be carry-over from other donors' samples.

The chain joins TRBV10-2 to TRBJ2-1, with a tentative D call TRBD2 (5 bases). The germline CDR1 and CDR2 sequences are WSHSY and SAAADI. V dropped 8 bases and J dropped 9 bases, with 20 bases sitting between them. The CDR3 length is 14 residues. CDR3 coding DNA: TGCGCCAGCCGGGTAGGAGGCGCCTCCGCTGAGCAGTTCTTC. This gives the protein CASRVGGASAEQFF.

V gene TRBV15 combines with J gene TRBJ2-2, with TRBD1 identical over 7 bases. The CDR3 loop spans 14 amino acids. V lost 6 bases to trimming and J lost 3 bases; unmatched junction nucleotides: 4. The germline CDR1 and CDR2 sequences are LNHNV and YYDKDF (reference sequence). The CDR3 DNA sequence: TGTGCCACCAGGTCGCAGGGGGACACCGGGGAGCTGTTTTTT. This codes for CATRSQGDTGELFF.

This sequence joins TRBV7-8 and TRBJ1-1; D is unresolved. Per the germline V gene, CDR1 is SGHVS and CDR2 is FQNEAQ. The CDR3 covers 14 residues. Trimming took off 1 base at V and 4 bases at J, with 10 bases between the two ends. CDR3 residues: CASSLGVTATEAFF. CDR3 coding DNA: TGTGCCAGCAGCTTAGGTGTTACAGCCACTGAAGCTTTCTTT.

The chain links TRBV30 to TRBJ1-2; D call uncertain. V was shortened by 3 bases and J by 4 bases, with 9 bases between the two germline ends. The CDR3 is made up of 12 amino acids. Germline V CDR1 and CDR2: GTSNPN, SVGIG (reference sequence). CDR3 nucleotide sequence: TGTGCCTGGAGCGCAGGAGGCTATGGCTACACCTTC. It specifies CAWSAGGYGYTF.

This sequence joins TRBV7-2 and TRBJ1-2, with a weak D call TRBD1 (6 bases). CDR3 length: 15 amino acids. Germline V gene sequence: CDR1 SGHTA, CDR2 FQGNSA. Trimming took off 1 base at V and 5 bases at J, with 14 bases between the two ends. CDR3: CASSLGGGARYGYTF. The CDR3 nucleotides read TGTGCCAGCAGCTTAGGAGGGGGGGCTAGGTATGGCTACACCTTC.

The chain carries TRBV5-1 and TRBJ2-3; maybe TRBD1 (5 bases). The V gene's germline CDR1 is SGHRS and CDR2 YFSETQ. The CDR3 length is 16 residues. Trimming pared 2 bases from V and 0 bases from J, leaving 13 bases between. CDR3 loop: CASSFLWGSSTDTQYF. The CDR3 region has the DNA TGCGCCAGCAGCTTCTTATGGGGCTCCAGCACAGATACGCAGTATTTT.

The rearrangement uses TRBV6-4 and TRBJ2-2; 7 bases align to TRBD1. Germline lookup yields CDR1 MRHNA and CDR2 SNTAGT. V shed 3 bases, J shed 5 bases, and the junction held 0 bases outside the gene matches. The CDR3 totals 13 residues. The CDR3 nucleotides read TGTGCCAGCAGTGAACAGGGGACCGGGGAGCTGTTTTTT. It is translated as CASSEQGTGELFF.

This chain joins TRBV4-3 and TRBJ2-1; D is uncertain. V was cut by 1 base and J by 4 bases, with 5 bases left in between. This CDR3 is 13 amino acids long. The germline gives CDR1 LGHNA, CDR2 YSLEER. The CDR3 DNA reads as TGCGCCAGCAGCCAAGTCTTGTACAATGAGCAGTTCTTC. It translates to CASSQVLYNEQFF.

This clone was recorded once. This sequence joins TRBV7-2 and TRBJ2-7, with 8 bases matching TRBD2. The germline V gene has CDR1 SGHTA and CDR2 FQGNSA. The CDR3 has 16 residues. V shed 1 base, J shed 2 bases, and the junction held 7 bases outside the gene matches. The CDR3 DNA sequence: TGTGCCAGCAGCTTAGTAGGCGGGGGGTCACCCTACGAGCAGTACTTC. Residues: CASSLVGGGSPYEQYF.

V and J are TRBV9 and TRBJ1-6, with a possible D match to TRBD1 (5 bases). The ends were cut back, 0 bases at V and 7 bases at J, with 8 bases in the middle. Germline assignment: CDR1 SGDLS and CDR2 YYNGEE. The CDR3 spans 14 residues. As DNA, the CDR3 is TGTGCCAGCAGCGTAGCACAGGTGAATTCACCCCTCCACTTT. Its protein is CASSVAQVNSPLHF. The full variable domain, completed using reference TRBV9 and TRBJ1-6, is DSGVTQTPKHLITATGQRVTLRCSPRSGDLSVYWYQQSLDQGLQFLIQYYNGEERAKGNILERFSAQQFPDLHSELNLSSLELGDSALYFCASSVAQVNSPLHFGNGTRLTVT.

The chain couples TRBV7-9 to TRBJ2-7, with TRBD2 matching 7 bases. Germline assignment: CDR1 SEHNR and CDR2 FQNEAQ (reference sequence). This CDR3 spans 15 amino acids. Trimming took 3 bases from V and 2 from J; bases not matched to a gene: 7. The CDR3 nucleotides read TGTGCCAGCAGCTTTTTCCCAGGACTAGCCTACGAGCAGTACTTC. Translation: CASSFFPGLAYEQYF.

This clone was picked up a small number of times. The J gene is TRBJ2-2, the V gene TRBV19; 8 bases align to TRBD2. Trimming removed 8 bases from V and 0 bases from J; junction bases left unmatched: 5. The CDR3 extends over 15 amino acids. Germline lookup yields CDR1 LNHDA and CDR2 SQIVND (reference sequence). CDR3 residues: CASRGGWSNTGELFF. Written as DNA, the CDR3 is TGTGCCAGTCGGGGGGGATGGTCGAACACCGGGGAGCTGTTTTTT.

This clone was picked up one time. This chain connects TRBV10-3 to TRBJ2-7; TRBD1 aligns across 8 bases. The trim removed 6 bases at V and 4 bases at J, leaving 8 bases unmatched. Germline values: CDR1 ENHRY, CDR2 SYGVKD. The CDR3 spans 14 residues. CDR3 residues: CAISDPGGRYEQYF. As DNA, the CDR3 is TGTGCCATCAGCGACCCAGGGGGCCGGTACGAGCAGTACTTC.

This chain links TRBV11-2 with TRBJ2-7; 7 nucleotides match TRBD2. CDR3 size: 15 residues. Trimming took 4 bases from V and 4 from J; bases not matched to a gene: 10. Germline V CDR1 and CDR2: SGHAT, FQNNGV. CDR3 in DNA: TGTGCCAGCAGCTATGGCGGGAGAGGGGTATACGAGCAGTACTTC. Translation gives CASSYGGRGVYEQYF. The variable domain in full, completed from reference TRBV11-2 and TRBJ2-7, reads EAGVAQSPRYKIIEKRQSVAFWCNPISGHATLYWYQQILGQGPKLLIQFQNNGVVDDSQLPKDRFSAERLKGVDSTLKIQPAKLEDSAVYLCASSYGGRGVYEQYFGPGTRLTVT.

The chain links TRBV7-8 to TRBJ1-4; unclear D gene. Germline values: CDR1 SGHVS, CDR2 FQNEAQ. Trimming took 3 bases from V and 7 from J, leaving 12 bases between them. The CDR3 runs 14 residues. The CDR3 DNA follows: TGTGCCAGCAGCTTCTTGGACTTTAGTGAAAAACTGTTTTTT. Translation gives CASSFLDFSEKLFF.

J is TRBJ2-5 and V is TRBV13; possible D gene TRBD2, 6 bases. This CDR3 is built from 16 residues. Trimming left V 0 bases short and J 5 bases short, with 16 bases between. CDR1 PRHDT and CDR2 FYEKMQ come from the germline V gene (reference sequence). The CDR3 protein is CASSLGGRGLAETQYF. The CDR3, as DNA: TGTGCCAGCAGCTTAGGAGGGCGAGGGCTAGCGGAGACCCAGTACTTC.

The J gene is TRBJ1-5, the V gene TRBV6-6, with D perhaps matching TRBD1 (5 bases). CDR1 is MNHNY and CDR2 is SVGAGI in the germline V gene (reference sequence). The CDR3 is 12 residues long. V dropped 0 bases and J dropped 8 bases, with 5 bases sitting between them. CDR3 amino acids: CASSYSGEPQHF. CDR3 DNA: TGTGCCAGCAGTTACTCAGGGGAGCCCCAGCATTTT.

The CDR3 region is CASSWNRNTEAFF. The CDR3 DNA reads as TGTGCCAGCAGCTGGAACAGGAACACTGAAGCTTTCTTT. This chain uses TRBV7-2 with TRBJ1-1; D is uncertain. Per germline, CDR1 SGHTA and CDR2 FQGNSA. The CDR3 has 13 amino acids. V lost 4 bases, J lost 1 base, and 7 bases lay in between. Filled out from reference TRBV7-2 and TRBJ1-1, the complete variable domain reads GAGVSQSPSNKVTEKGKDVELRCDPISGHTALYWYRQSLGQGLEFLIYFQGNSAPDKSGLPSDRFSAERTGGSVSTLTIQRTQQEDSAVYLCASSWNRNTEAFFGQGTRLTVV.

The chain has TRBV7-3 and TRBJ2-3; tentatively, D is TRBD2 (5 bases). The germline gives CDR1 SGHTA, CDR2 FQGTGA. The V gene lost 5 bases and the J gene lost 10 bases, with 13 bases spanning the gap. The CDR3 runs to 12 residues. The DNA for the CDR3 is TGTGCCAGCAGCACAAAACTCGGGGCGCAGTATTTT. Encoded protein: CASSTKLGAQYF.